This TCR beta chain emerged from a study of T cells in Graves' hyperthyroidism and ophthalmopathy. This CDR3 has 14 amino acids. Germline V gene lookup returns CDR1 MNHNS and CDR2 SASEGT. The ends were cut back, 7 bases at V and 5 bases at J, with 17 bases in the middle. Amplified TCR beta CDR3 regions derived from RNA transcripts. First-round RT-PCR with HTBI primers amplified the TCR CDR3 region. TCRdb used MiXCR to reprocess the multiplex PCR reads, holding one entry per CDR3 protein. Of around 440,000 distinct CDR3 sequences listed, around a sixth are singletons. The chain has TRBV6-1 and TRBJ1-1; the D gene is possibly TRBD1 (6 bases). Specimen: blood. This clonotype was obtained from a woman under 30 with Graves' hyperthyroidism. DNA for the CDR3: TGTGCCAGCACCCTCGAGGGGGAAGGGACTGAAGCTTTCTTT. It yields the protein CASTLEGEGTEAFF.